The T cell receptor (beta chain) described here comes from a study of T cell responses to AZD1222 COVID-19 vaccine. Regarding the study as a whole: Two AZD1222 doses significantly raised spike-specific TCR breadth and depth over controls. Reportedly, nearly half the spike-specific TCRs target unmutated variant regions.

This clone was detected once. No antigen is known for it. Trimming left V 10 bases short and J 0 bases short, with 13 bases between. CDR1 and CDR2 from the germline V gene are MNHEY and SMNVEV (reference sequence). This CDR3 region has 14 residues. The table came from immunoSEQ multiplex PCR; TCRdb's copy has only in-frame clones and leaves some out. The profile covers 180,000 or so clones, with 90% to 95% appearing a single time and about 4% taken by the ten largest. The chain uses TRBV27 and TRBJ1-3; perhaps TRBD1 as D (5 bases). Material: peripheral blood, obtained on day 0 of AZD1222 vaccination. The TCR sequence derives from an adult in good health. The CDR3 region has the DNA TGTGCCACCGCAGACAGCCTCTCTGGAAACACCATATATTTT. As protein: CATADSLSGNTIYF.